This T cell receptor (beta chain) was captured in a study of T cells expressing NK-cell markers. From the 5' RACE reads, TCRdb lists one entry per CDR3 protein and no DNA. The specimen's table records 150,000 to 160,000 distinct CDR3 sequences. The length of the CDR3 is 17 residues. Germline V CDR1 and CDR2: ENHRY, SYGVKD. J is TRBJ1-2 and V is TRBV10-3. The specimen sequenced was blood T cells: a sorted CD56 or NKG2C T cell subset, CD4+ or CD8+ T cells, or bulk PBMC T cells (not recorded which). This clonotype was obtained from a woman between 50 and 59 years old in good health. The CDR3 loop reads CAISEPSRGAYGYGYTF.